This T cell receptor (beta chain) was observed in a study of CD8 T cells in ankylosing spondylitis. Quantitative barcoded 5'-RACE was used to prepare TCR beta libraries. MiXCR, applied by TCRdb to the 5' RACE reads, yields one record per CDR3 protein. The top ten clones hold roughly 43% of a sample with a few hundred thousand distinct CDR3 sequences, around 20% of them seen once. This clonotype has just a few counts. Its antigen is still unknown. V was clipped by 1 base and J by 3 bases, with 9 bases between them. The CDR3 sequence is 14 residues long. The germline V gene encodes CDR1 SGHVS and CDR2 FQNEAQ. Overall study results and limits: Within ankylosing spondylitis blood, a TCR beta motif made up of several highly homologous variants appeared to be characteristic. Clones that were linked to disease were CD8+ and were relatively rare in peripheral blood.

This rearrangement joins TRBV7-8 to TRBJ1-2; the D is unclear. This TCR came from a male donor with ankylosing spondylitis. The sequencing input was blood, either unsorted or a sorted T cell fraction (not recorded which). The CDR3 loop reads CASSLGGPDYGYTF. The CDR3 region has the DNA TGTGCCAGCAGCTTAGGTGGGCCCGACTATGGCTACACCTTC.